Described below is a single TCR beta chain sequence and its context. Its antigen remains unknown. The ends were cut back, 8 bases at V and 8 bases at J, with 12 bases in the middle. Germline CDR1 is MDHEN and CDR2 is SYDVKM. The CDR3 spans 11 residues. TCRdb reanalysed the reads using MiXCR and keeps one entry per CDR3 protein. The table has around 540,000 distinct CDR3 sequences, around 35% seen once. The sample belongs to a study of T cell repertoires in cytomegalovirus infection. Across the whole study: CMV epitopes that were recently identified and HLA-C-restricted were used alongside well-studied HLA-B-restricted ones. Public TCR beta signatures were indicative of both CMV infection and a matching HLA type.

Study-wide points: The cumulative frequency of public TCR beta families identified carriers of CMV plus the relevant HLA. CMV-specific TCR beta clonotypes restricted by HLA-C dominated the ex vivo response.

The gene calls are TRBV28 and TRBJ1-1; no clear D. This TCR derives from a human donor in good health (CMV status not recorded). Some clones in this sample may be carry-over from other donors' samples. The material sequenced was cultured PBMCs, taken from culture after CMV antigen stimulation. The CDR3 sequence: CASGKQREAFF. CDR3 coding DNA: TGTGCCAGCGGAAAACAGCGAGAAGCTTTCTTT.